The T cell receptor beta chain under discussion was sequenced for a study of blood T cell repertoires in COVID-19. Overall study: Donors in the United States, Italy and Spain gave samples during acute or convalescent COVID-19. Sample material is recorded as cDNA or gDNA derived from T cells, B-cell-depleted T cells, or PBMCs.

The CDR3 has 14 amino acids. Per the germline V gene, CDR1 is SNHLY and CDR2 is FYNNEI. Trimming pared 2 bases from V and 3 bases from J, leaving 7 bases between. Seattle patients were enrolled while actively infected and followed longitudinally. Original data processing: Counts of nucleated cells, estimated from reference gene primer amplification, were obtained. Clones were read by immunoSEQ multiplex PCR, and TCRdb kept only the in-frame ones, dropping some. Clonal size and the V and J genes are those of that table, whereas D and trimming came from the DNA. The sample shows about 200,000 clones, roughly 90% of them seen only once.

The source of this sequence is a man aged 45 to 65 with COVID-19, enrolled during active disease. Material: peripheral blood. The gene calls are TRBV2 and TRBJ1-4; no definite D call. CDR3 in amino acids: CASSENTSNEKLFF. CDR3 in DNA: TGTGCCAGCAGTGAAAACACATCTAATGAAAAACTGTTTTTT.